What follows is one T cell receptor beta chain and its context. This sample is part of a study of cytomegalovirus exposure and HLA in healthy donors. The CDR3 has 15 amino acids. The V and J ends lost 5 bases and 3 bases respectively, with 17 bases between them. Germline V lookup: CDR1 PRHDT, CDR2 FYEKMQ (reference sequence). PCR amplification relied on 60 Vbeta primers (plus 13 Jbeta primers). In the study's own analysis: Among the unique TCR beta chains that a later analysis counted, 75 million to 85 million in all, 10 million to 14 million were shared. Libraries were prepared by immunoSEQ multiplex PCR; TCRdb keeps only in-frame clonotypes and omits some of them. V and J calls and clone size are given by that table; D and trimming were obtained from the DNA. This sample's table has about 39,000 clones.

The sequencing input was PBMCs. This sequence originates from a male donor in good health and CMV-seronegative. V usage is TRBV13 and J usage is TRBJ2-7; tentatively, D is TRBD2 (6 bases). The CDR3 bases are TGTGCCAGCAGCAGCCGGTCCGGGGGAGGCTACGAGCAGTACTTC. Encoded protein: CASSSRSGGGYEQYF.